Below are 25 T cell receptor beta chains sequenced from a single sample in a study of cytomegalovirus exposure and HLA in healthy donors. Use of 60 Vbeta and 13 Jbeta primers characterized the PCR. The repertoire was sequenced with immunoSEQ multiplex PCR; TCRdb's copy has only in-frame clones and lacks some. This table holds about 86,000 clones, roughly three quarters found once. The sequenced sample was PBMCs. The receptors stem from a woman between 40 and 55 years old in good health and CMV-seropositive.

The chain recombines TRBV30 with TRBJ2-1, with 13 positions matching TRBD2. CDR1 is GTSNPN, CDR2 SVGIG, per germline (reference sequence). Germline trimming cut 1 base from V and 1 base from J; bases unmatched to any gene: 1. The CDR3 runs 16 residues. As DNA, the CDR3 is TGTGCCTGGAGTGAGGGACTAGCGGGATCCTACAATGAGCAGTTCTTC. As protein: CAWSEGLAGSYNEQFF.

This clone has more than one count but fewer than ten. The CDR3 DNA is TGTGCCAGCGAACCGGGACAGGGAGCCTACGAGCAGTACTTC. Translation: CASEPGQGAYEQYF. The chain carries TRBV2 and TRBJ2-5; 9 bases line up with TRBD1. Matching the DNA end better, TRBJ2-7 makes the J call doubtful. The CDR3 loop spans 14 amino acids. CDR1 is SNHLY and CDR2 is FYNNEI in the germline V gene.

This sequence joins TRBV7-2 and TRBJ2-7, with TRBD1 identical over 8 bases. This CDR3 is 15 amino acids long. Trimming took 3 bases from V and 0 from J; bases not matched to a gene: 4. The germline gives CDR1 SGHTA, CDR2 FQGNSA. CDR3 region: CASSLTGVYSYEQYF. CDR3 coding DNA: TGTGCCAGCAGCTTGACAGGGGTTTACTCCTACGAGCAGTACTTC.

V and J are TRBV27 and TRBJ1-5; 11 nucleotides match TRBD1. Unmatched junction bases numbered 6, after V lost 5 bases and J lost 6 bases. Looked up from germline, CDR1 is MNHEY and CDR2 is SMNVEV (reference sequence). The CDR3 is 15 amino acids. The CDR3 nucleotides are TGTGCCAGCAGTACCGGACAGGGGGCGATTCAGCCCCAGCATTTT. This sequence encodes CASSTGQGAIQPQHF.

The genes are TRBV27 and TRBJ1-2; D is perhaps TRBD1 (6 bases). The germline V gene has CDR1 MNHEY and CDR2 SMNVEV (reference sequence). The CDR3 contains 15 residues. With 5 bases removed from V and 5 bases from J, the gap between germline ends came to 18 bases. CDR3 coding DNA: TGTGCCAGCAGTACCAACAGGGATCGATCATATGGCTACACCTTC. This sequence encodes CASSTNRDRSYGYTF.

This chain uses TRBV19 with TRBJ2-1; D is uncertain. V was shortened by 3 bases and J by 0 bases, with 12 bases between the two germline ends. Per the germline V gene, CDR1 is LNHDA and CDR2 is SQIVND (reference sequence). The CDR3 spans 16 residues. The CDR3 DNA follows: TGTGCCAGTAGTATCGCCCATCAGAACTCCTACAATGAGCAGTTCTTC. Translating it yields CASSIAHQNSYNEQFF.

V gene TRBV6-1 combines with J gene TRBJ2-7, with D maybe TRBD1 (6 bases). CDR3 length: 12 amino acids. Trimming left V 6 bases short and J 5 bases short, with 11 bases between. Germline V CDR1 and CDR2: MNHNS, SASEGT. The CDR3 bases are TGTGCCAGCAGCTCTACAGGGCACGAGCAGTACTTC. Encoded protein: CASSSTGHEQYF.

In nucleotides, the CDR3 is TGTGCCAGCAGCCAAGAAATCGGGACAGCCTACAATGAGCAGTTCTTC. It is translated as CASSQEIGTAYNEQFF. This sequence joins TRBV4-2 and TRBJ2-1; 7 bases align to TRBD1. V trimming: 0 bases; J trimming: 2 bases; junction bases outside the gene matches: 4. Germline V gene sequence: CDR1 LGHNA, CDR2 YNFKEQ. This CDR3 comprises 16 residues.

This rearrangement joins TRBV19 to TRBJ2-2; a weak D match, TRBD1 (6 bases). V lost 2 bases to trimming and J lost 3 bases, with 10 bases between them. Germline CDR1 is LNHDA and CDR2 is SQIVND (reference sequence). The CDR3 covers 15 residues. In DNA, the CDR3 is TGTGCCAGTAGTATATCGGCAGGGGACACCGGGGAGCTGTTTTTT. Its protein is CASSISAGDTGELFF.

Notes on this clone: In the same sample, other DNA sequences code for this CDR3. The rearrangement joins TRBV5-1 to TRBJ1-1, with D hard to call. Germline assignment: CDR1 SGHRS and CDR2 YFSETQ. This CDR3 has 13 residues. The ends were cut back, 2 bases at V and 2 bases at J, with 7 bases in the middle. CDR3 in DNA: TGCGCCAGCAGCTTTGAGCCAAACACTGAAGCTTTCTTT. Translation gives CASSFEPNTEAFF.

The rearrangement uses TRBV7-2 and TRBJ1-2, with TRBD1 matching 12 bases. The germline V gene encodes CDR1 SGHTA and CDR2 FQGNSA. J gave up 7 bases and V 6 bases, and 9 bases lay outside the gene matches. The CDR3 extends over 15 amino acids. CDR3 residues: CASREGTGGIGGYTF. As DNA, the CDR3 is TGTGCCAGCAGGGAGGGGACAGGGGGCATAGGTGGCTACACCTTC.

V usage is TRBV2 and J usage is TRBJ2-5, with 8 bases matching TRBD2. The CDR3 is 16 amino acids. Germline-derived CDR1 and CDR2 are SNHLY and FYNNEI. Trimming at V came to 7 bases and at J to 11 bases, leaving 21 bases not matched to a gene. The DNA of the CDR3 is TGTGCCAGCATCCCCCTCGCGGCGGGAGGCCTTCCATGGCAGTACTTC. It encodes CASIPLAAGGLPWQYF.

This clone turned up a few times. The chain uses TRBV30 and TRBJ2-7; 7 bases are shared with TRBD1. J gave up 4 bases and V 3 bases, and 3 bases lay outside the gene matches. The germline V gene encodes CDR1 GTSNPN and CDR2 SVGIG (reference sequence). The CDR3 is 12 amino acids. CDR3 protein: CAWREQGYEQYF. The CDR3, as DNA: TGTGCCTGGAGAGAACAGGGGTACGAGCAGTACTTC.

This sequence joins TRBV7-6 and TRBJ1-1; maybe TRBD1 (6 bases). The CDR3 has 15 amino acids. V lost 2 bases, J lost 1 base, and 11 bases lay in between. Germline assignment: CDR1 SGHVS and CDR2 FNYEAQ. Written as DNA, the CDR3 is TGTGCCAGCAGCTTAATCCCCAGGGGGAACACTGAAGCTTTCTTT. It is translated as CASSLIPRGNTEAFF.

J is TRBJ1-2 and V is TRBV5-6; unclear D gene. CDR3 length equals 14 residues. Germline loops: CDR1 SGHDT, CDR2 YYEEEE. V lost 1 base, J lost 2 bases, and 9 bases lay in between. CDR3 bases: TGTGCCAGCAGCTTGCCGACTGCGAACTATGGCTACACCTTC. Translated, it gives CASSLPTANYGYTF.

The chain employs TRBV5-6 and TRBJ1-1; no clear D gene. CDR1 SGHDT and CDR2 YYEEEE come from the germline V gene. The V gene lost 4 bases and the J gene lost 7 bases, with 14 bases spanning the gap. The CDR3 totals 13 residues. The CDR3 DNA reads as TGTGCCAGCAGCCTCATGCTCGCGAATGAAGCTTTCTTT. Translation gives CASSLMLANEAFF.

This chain uses TRBV5-1 with TRBJ2-1; 9 bases are shared with TRBD2. The CDR3 is 18 amino acids. V lost 1 base, J lost 6 bases, and 14 bases stayed unmatched. Germline-derived CDR1 and CDR2 are SGHRS and YFSETQ. This CDR3 is CASSLMPSGTTTINEQFF. CDR3 DNA sequence: TGCGCCAGCAGCTTGATGCCTAGCGGGACAACCACGATCAATGAGCAGTTCTTC.

The chain joins TRBV7-8 to TRBJ2-7; unclear D gene. Trimming shortened V by 7 bases and J by 0 bases, and 16 bases separated the two germline ends. CDR3 length equals 15 residues. CDR1 is SGHVS and CDR2 is FQNEAQ in the germline V gene. The CDR3 sequence is CASTKVGAPSYEQYF. In DNA, the CDR3 is TGTGCCAGCACCAAAGTCGGAGCACCCTCCTACGAGCAGTACTTC.

This chain connects TRBV15 to TRBJ2-2, with D unclear. Germline V gene lookup returns CDR1 LNHNV and CDR2 YYDKDF (reference sequence). This CDR3 comprises 22 residues. V lost 0 bases and J lost 6, with 32 bases in between. As DNA, the CDR3 is TGTGCCACCAGCAGAGATCTCCCCGCTACCGAAAGGTTCCACCACTACGCCGGGGAGCTGTTTTTT. It codes for CATSRDLPATERFHHYAGELFF.

CDR3: CASSITDSPQHF. In DNA, the CDR3 is TGTGCCAGTAGTATTACCGACAGCCCCCAGCATTTT. The chain couples TRBV19 to TRBJ1-5, with D perhaps matching TRBD1 (5 bases). CDR1 is LNHDA and CDR2 is SQIVND in the germline V gene (reference sequence). V was pared by 3 bases and J by 10 bases, with 10 bases between. The CDR3 is 12 amino acids.

V gene TRBV29-1 combines with J gene TRBJ2-7; TRBD1 is a possible D gene (5 bases). V was cut by 3 bases and J by 6 bases, with 15 bases left in between. CDR3 length: 13 residues. Germline CDR1 SQVTM, CDR2 ANQGSEA. CDR3 sequence (DNA): TGCAGCGTTGATTTGGGCGGTACAGGCGAGCAGTACTTC. This codes for CSVDLGGTGEQYF.

The table lists this clone with a few counts. The chain has TRBV5-4 and TRBJ1-2; weak D call: TRBD1 (5 bases). V lost 5 bases, J lost 2 bases, and 16 bases lay in between. The length of the CDR3 is 15 residues. The V gene's germline CDR1 is SGHNT and CDR2 YYREEE (reference sequence). Here the CDR3 DNA reads TGTGCCAGCAGGCTCGGCGGGGGGTTAAACTATGGCTACACCTTC. Amino acid sequence: CASRLGGGLNYGYTF. Drawing the rest from reference TRBV5-4 and TRBJ1-2, the complete variable domain is ETGVTQSPTHLIKTRGQQVTLRCSSQSGHNTVSWYQQALGQGPQFIFQYYREEENGRGNFPPRFSGLQFPNYSSELNVNALELDDSALYLCASRLGGGLNYGYTFGSGTRLTVV.

The chain joins TRBV5-1 to TRBJ2-1; TRBD2 matches at 7 bases. CDR1 is SGHRS and CDR2 is YFSETQ in the germline V gene. The CDR3 length is 16 residues. With 5 bases clipped from V and 5 bases from J, the junction kept 13 bases outside the gene matches. Here the CDR3 DNA reads TGCGCCAGCAGGGTTGGTGGGACTATCGCTAACAATGAGCAGTTCTTC. Its translation is CASRVGGTIANNEQFF. Filled out from reference TRBV5-1 and TRBJ2-1, the complete variable domain reads KAGVTQTPRYLIKTRGQQVTLSCSPISGHRSVSWYQQTPGQGLQFLFEYFSETQRNKGNFPGRFSGRQFSNSRSEMNVSTLELGDSALYLCASRVGGTIANNEQFFGPGTRLTVL.

V usage is TRBV5-4 and J usage is TRBJ2-2, with a weak D call TRBD2 (5 bases). CDR3 length: 14 residues. CDR1 and CDR2 (germline): SGHNT, YYREEE (reference sequence). V was cut by 4 bases and J by 3 bases, with 10 bases left in between. The CDR3, as DNA: TGTGCCAGCAGCCATAGCGATTACACCGGGGAGCTGTTTTTT. Protein sequence: CASSHSDYTGELFF.

The chain is built from TRBV7-3 and TRBJ2-3; D is unresolved. Germline CDR1 SGHTA, CDR2 FQGTGA. This CDR3 has 14 amino acids. Deletions cut 1 base from V and 5 bases from J, with 10 bases between. CDR3 coding DNA: TGTGCCAGCAGCTTAAGTCGGGTAGTAGATACGCAGTATTTT. Protein: CASSLSRVVDTQYF.